The 28 T cell receptor beta chains below come from one sample, sequenced in a study of shared clonotypes between healthy human individuals. The repertoire was sequenced with immunoSEQ multiplex PCR; TCRdb's copy has only in-frame clones and lacks some. The sample records some 1.5 million clones, 95% to 99% being singletons. The specimen was naive CD4+ T cells sorted from blood. Specified subset: CD45RA+ positively selected. Receptors were obtained from a man aged 25 to 45 in good health.

The chain carries TRBV7-2 and TRBJ2-7; D call uncertain. Germline V CDR1 and CDR2: SGHTA, FQGNSA. This CDR3 contains 14 residues. V was cut by 1 base and J by 0 bases, with 7 bases left in between. The CDR3 loop reads CASSLVRSSYEQYF. The CDR3 DNA reads TGTGCCAGCAGCTTAGTACGGAGCTCCTACGAGCAGTACTTC.

The chain uses TRBV7-8 and TRBJ2-5; D is uncertain. Germline CDR1 and CDR2: SGHVS and FQNEAQ. The CDR3 consists of 14 residues. The V and J ends lost 4 bases and 5 bases respectively, with 14 bases between them. The CDR3 is CASSSNLERETQYF. DNA for the CDR3: TGTGCCAGCAGCTCCAACTTAGAGAGGGAGACCCAGTACTTC.

Comment on this clone: The junction departs from the called germline gene at one end, perhaps through a read error. The genes are TRBV5-1 and TRBJ2-4; no definite D call. CDR3 size: 15 residues. Germline lookup yields CDR1 SGHRS and CDR2 YFSETQ. CDR3 DNA sequence: TGCGCCAGCAGCTCCCGGATAATGGGCATAATAGTAAGGGCGTTC. This codes for CASSSRIMGIIVRAF.

The chain has TRBV4-1 and TRBJ1-1; unclear D gene. Trimming shortened V by 6 bases and J by 3 bases, and 8 bases separated the two germline ends. The CDR3 contains 12 residues. Looked up from germline, CDR1 is MGHRA and CDR2 is YSYEKL. The CDR3 region has the DNA TGCGCCAGCAGTACGGGTTACACTGAAGCTTTCTTT. Protein product: CASSTGYTEAFF.

The chain links TRBV28 to TRBJ2-1; D not resolved. This CDR3 spans 13 amino acids. CDR1 is MDHEN and CDR2 is SYDVKM in the germline V gene. Trimming cost V 3 bases and J 4 bases, with 7 bases left between them. CDR3 amino acids: CASSFDWYNEQFF. CDR3 coding DNA: TGTGCCAGCAGTTTCGACTGGTACAATGAGCAGTTCTTC. The full variable domain, in which reference TRBV28 and TRBJ2-1 provide the parts outside the CDR3, is DVKVTQSSRYLVKRTGEKVFLECVQDMDHENMFWYRQDPGLGLRLIYFSYDVKMKEKGDIPEGYSVSREKKERFSLILESASTNQTSMYLCASSFDWYNEQFFGPGTRLTVL.

This chain connects TRBV27 to TRBJ2-6; 9 bases are shared with TRBD1. Germline CDR1 MNHEY, CDR2 SMNVEV (reference sequence). This CDR3 comprises 20 residues. J was trimmed by 4 bases and V by 5 bases; bases with no gene match: 18. CDR3 in amino acids: CASSTRARTGDRYGANVLTF. In nucleotides, the CDR3 is TGTGCCAGCAGTACCCGGGCCCGGACAGGGGATCGCTACGGGGCCAACGTCCTGACTTTC.

A word on this clone: At the DNA level, this CDR3 is encoded by other sequences in the same sample as well. The J gene is TRBJ2-7, the V gene TRBV7-2; weak D call: TRBD1 (6 bases). CDR1 and CDR2 (germline): SGHTA, FQGNSA. The CDR3 is 12 amino acids. The ends were cut back, 4 bases at V and 4 bases at J, with 8 bases in the middle. In nucleotides, the CDR3 is TGTGCCAGCAGCTCCGGACAGTACGAGCAGTACTTC. The encoded protein is CASSSGQYEQYF. Full variable domain (outside the CDR3, taken from reference TRBV7-2 and TRBJ2-7): GAGVSQSPSNKVTEKGKDVELRCDPISGHTALYWYRQSLGQGLEFLIYFQGNSAPDKSGLPSDRFSAERTGGSVSTLTIQRTQQEDSAVYLCASSSGQYEQYFGPGTRLTVT.

The chain couples TRBV7-6 to TRBJ2-7; D might be TRBD2 (6 bases). In germline, CDR1 is SGHVS, CDR2 FNYEAQ. V lost 5 bases and J lost 6, with 14 bases in between. The CDR3 is 13 amino acids. The CDR3 is CASSPAAGPEQYF. CDR3 coding DNA: TGTGCCAGCAGCCCCGCGGCGGGGCCCGAGCAGTACTTC. The complete variable domain, with remaining parts taken from reference TRBV7-6 and TRBJ2-7, reads GAGVSQSPRYKVTKRGQDVALRCDPISGHVSLYWYRQALGQGPEFLTYFNYEAQQDKSGLPNDRFSAERPEGSISTLTIQRTEQRDSAMYRCASSPAAGPEQYFGPGTRLTVT.

The chain combines TRBV19 with TRBJ2-7, with D possibly matching TRBD2 (6 bases). The V end lost 3 bases, the J end lost 3 bases, and 24 bases lay between the germline ends. The length of the CDR3 is 18 residues. CDR1 and CDR2 from the germline V gene are LNHDA and SQIVND (reference sequence). CDR3 region: CASSIRGGGLWTVYEQYF. Written as DNA, the CDR3 is TGTGCCAGTAGTATCCGTGGTGGGGGGTTGTGGACCGTCTACGAGCAGTACTTC.

CDR3 sequence reads: CASSGTGPQQYF. In DNA, the CDR3 is TGCGCCAGCAGTGGGACAGGGCCCCAGCAGTACTTC. The chain recombines TRBV10-1 with TRBJ2-7; 8 bases fit TRBD1. This CDR3 comprises 12 residues. V dropped 4 bases and J dropped 8; count of bases not matched to a gene: 4. Looked up from germline, CDR1 is WNHNN and CDR2 is SYGVQD (reference sequence).

CDR3 region: CASSLDGLEAWGLETQYF. The CDR3, as DNA: TGTGCCAGCAGCTTAGATGGGCTTGAAGCTTGGGGGCTGGAGACCCAGTACTTC. The genes are TRBV11-2 and TRBJ2-5; perhaps TRBD1 as D (6 bases). Germline V gives CDR1 SGHAT, CDR2 FQNNGV. The CDR3 extends over 18 amino acids. Trimming took off 0 bases at V and 5 bases at J, with 22 bases between the two ends. Combining the CDR3 with reference TRBV11-2 and TRBJ2-5 gives the whole variable domain EAGVAQSPRYKIIEKRQSVAFWCNPISGHATLYWYQQILGQGPKLLIQFQNNGVVDDSQLPKDRFSAERLKGVDSTLKIQPAKLEDSAVYLCASSLDGLEAWGLETQYFGPGTRLLVL.

The chain is built from TRBV11-2 and TRBJ1-1; D not resolved. The CDR3 length is 14 residues. Trimming took 0 bases from V and 2 from J, leaving 7 bases between them. Germline V gives CDR1 SGHAT, CDR2 FQNNGV. The CDR3 coding sequence is TGTGCCAGCAGCTTAGATGTGGCTAACACTGAAGCTTTCTTT. Residues: CASSLDVANTEAFF.

The chain links TRBV7-9 to TRBJ2-7, with D perhaps assigned TRBD1 or TRBD2 (5 bases each). Trimming shortened V by 11 bases and J by 1 base, and 12 bases separated the two germline ends. The CDR3 length is 12 residues. Per the germline V gene, CDR1 is SEHNR and CDR2 is FQNEAQ (reference sequence). CDR3 sequence (DNA): TGTGCCGGTCGGGACGGTTCCTACGAGCAGTACTTC. Translation: CAGRDGSYEQYF.

Note on this clone: Other DNA sequences within the sample encode an identical CDR3. This chain uses TRBV19 with TRBJ2-7; 9 bases are shared with TRBD1. CDR3 length: 14 amino acids. CDR1 is LNHDA and CDR2 is SQIVND in the germline V gene (reference sequence). V was pared by 5 bases and J by 2 bases, with 4 bases of the junction left unmatched. The CDR3 here is CASSPGQGPYEQYF. DNA for the CDR3: TGTGCCAGTAGTCCGGGACAGGGCCCCTACGAGCAGTACTTC.

The chain employs TRBV6-6 and TRBJ1-4; no reliable D call. The CDR3 runs to 16 residues. Germline V gene data show CDR1 as MNHNY and CDR2 as SVGAGI (reference sequence). The V end lost 2 bases, the J end lost 8 bases, and 18 bases lay between the germline ends. The CDR3: CASSYLRGRPEEKLFF. In nucleotides, the CDR3 is TGTGCCAGCAGTTACCTCCGGGGAAGGCCCGAGGAAAAACTGTTTTTT.

This chain uses TRBV14 with TRBJ1-4; TRBD1 agrees at 8 bases. V was pared by 5 bases and J by 7 bases, with 9 bases of the junction left unmatched. The germline V gene encodes CDR1 SGHDN and CDR2 FVKESK. The CDR3 has 15 residues. The CDR3 region is CASSSLDRVGEKLFF. The DNA for the CDR3 is TGTGCCAGCAGCTCCCTGGACAGGGTTGGTGAAAAACTGTTTTTT.

The chain uses TRBV28 and TRBJ1-5; D gene uncertain. V dropped 5 bases and J dropped 5 bases, with 7 bases sitting between them. The V gene's germline CDR1 is MDHEN and CDR2 SYDVKM. The CDR3 covers 12 residues. DNA for the CDR3: TGTGCCAGCAGTCCTAGTTATCAGCCCCAGCATTTT. Protein: CASSPSYQPQHF.

The rearrangement links TRBV14 to TRBJ2-7; possible D gene TRBD2, 6 bases. V was cut by 11 bases and J by 5 bases, with 16 bases left in between. CDR1 is SGHDN and CDR2 is FVKESK in the germline V gene. The CDR3 loop spans 12 amino acids. The CDR3 loop is CAREGGVNEQYF. As DNA, the CDR3 is TGTGCCCGCGAAGGCGGGGTAAACGAGCAGTACTTC.

The chain has TRBV10-3 and TRBJ2-2, with D possibly called TRBD1 or TRBD2 (5 bases each). The CDR3 is made up of 16 amino acids. Between the trimmed V and J ends, which lost 7 bases and 2 bases, there was a span of 17 bases. Germline V CDR1 and CDR2: ENHRY, SYGVKD. CDR3 in amino acids: CAIKAGFGGNTGELFF. The CDR3 DNA reads as TGTGCCATCAAGGCAGGGTTTGGGGGTAACACCGGGGAGCTGTTTTTT.

This clone was seen a single time. The chain carries TRBV18 and TRBJ2-3, with 9 bases that match TRBD1. CDR3 length: 14 residues. In germline, CDR1 is KGHSH, CDR2 LQKENI. V lost 4 bases and J lost 4; bases outside the gene matches: 3. The CDR3 DNA reads as TGTGCCAGCTCACACAGGGGGCCGGCAGATACGCAGTATTTT. Its translation: CASSHRGPADTQYF.

The chain employs TRBV19 and TRBJ2-1, with TRBD2 identical over 9 bases. J lost 9 bases, V lost 9 bases, and 18 bases had no gene match. The germline V gene encodes CDR1 LNHDA and CDR2 SQIVND (reference sequence). The CDR3 totals 16 residues. CDR3 sequence (DNA): TGTGCCAGCAAAGAGACAGTAGCGGGAGAGAACAGTGAGCAGTTCTTC. Encoded protein: CASKETVAGENSEQFF.

This clone was recorded only once. This CDR3 reads CAGMDSGELFF. The CDR3 DNA sequence: TGTGCCGGAATGGACAGCGGGGAGCTGTTTTTT. The chain recombines TRBV11-2 with TRBJ2-2, with D tentatively TRBD1 (6 bases). The V gene lost 11 bases and the J gene lost 7 bases, with 11 bases spanning the gap. Germline V gene data show CDR1 as SGHAT and CDR2 as FQNNGV. The CDR3 contains 11 residues.

The J gene is TRBJ2-7, the V gene TRBV19; D unclear. V lost 6 bases to trimming and J lost 1 base, with 16 bases between them. CDR3 length equals 15 residues. Germline V CDR1 and CDR2: LNHDA, SQIVND (reference sequence). The CDR3 nucleotides read TGTGCCAGTAGCCCAGAGCCGGCTAGTTCCTACGAGCAGTACTTC. Its protein is CASSPEPASSYEQYF.

The V call is TRBV27, the J call TRBJ1-2; no clear D gene. Germline V lookup: CDR1 MNHEY, CDR2 SMNVEV (reference sequence). Trimming pared 4 bases from V and 6 bases from J, leaving 15 bases between. The CDR3 is 14 amino acids. CDR3: CASSSWLGSDGYTF. CDR3 bases: TGTGCCAGCAGTTCCTGGCTTGGTTCGGATGGCTACACCTTC.

V is TRBV5-1 and J is TRBJ2-7, with 8 bases lining up with TRBD2. Looked up from germline, CDR1 is SGHRS and CDR2 is YFSETQ. Trimming at V came to 2 bases and at J to 2 bases, leaving 6 bases not matched to a gene. CDR3 length equals 15 residues. The chain's CDR3 is CASSLLAGLPYEQYF. CDR3 nucleotide sequence: TGCGCCAGCAGCTTATTAGCGGGGCTACCCTACGAGCAGTACTTC. The full variable domain, its missing parts supplied by reference TRBV5-1 and TRBJ2-7, is KAGVTQTPRYLIKTRGQQVTLSCSPISGHRSVSWYQQTPGQGLQFLFEYFSETQRNKGNFPGRFSGRQFSNSRSEMNVSTLELGDSALYLCASSLLAGLPYEQYFGPGTRLTVT.

To note about this clone: The identical CDR3 is also encoded by other nucleotide sequences in the sample. The V call is TRBV7-9, the J call TRBJ2-7; no reliable D call. Germline V lookup: CDR1 SEHNR, CDR2 FQNEAQ (reference sequence). The CDR3 totals 9 residues. Trimming stripped 9 bases from V and 4 bases from J, with 4 bases between. CDR3 DNA: TGTGCCAGTGGATACGAGCAGTACTTC. Translation: CASGYEQYF.

This chain links TRBV11-2 with TRBJ1-4; 9 nucleotides agree with TRBD1. V gave up 3 bases and J gave up 7 bases; unmatched junction bases: 6. The germline gives CDR1 SGHAT, CDR2 FQNNGV. This CDR3 contains 15 residues. The CDR3 loop is CASSFSDRGIEKLFF. The CDR3 nucleotides are TGTGCCAGCAGCTTTAGCGACAGGGGGATTGAAAAACTGTTTTTT.

V gene TRBV5-1 combines with J gene TRBJ1-4; D not resolved. In germline, CDR1 is SGHRS, CDR2 YFSETQ. The CDR3 is 15 residues long. V lost 4 bases and J 0 bases, leaving 10 bases between the germline ends. The CDR3: CASSVGSATNEKLFF. The CDR3 nucleotides read TGCGCCAGCAGCGTTGGCAGCGCAACTAATGAAAAACTGTTTTTT.